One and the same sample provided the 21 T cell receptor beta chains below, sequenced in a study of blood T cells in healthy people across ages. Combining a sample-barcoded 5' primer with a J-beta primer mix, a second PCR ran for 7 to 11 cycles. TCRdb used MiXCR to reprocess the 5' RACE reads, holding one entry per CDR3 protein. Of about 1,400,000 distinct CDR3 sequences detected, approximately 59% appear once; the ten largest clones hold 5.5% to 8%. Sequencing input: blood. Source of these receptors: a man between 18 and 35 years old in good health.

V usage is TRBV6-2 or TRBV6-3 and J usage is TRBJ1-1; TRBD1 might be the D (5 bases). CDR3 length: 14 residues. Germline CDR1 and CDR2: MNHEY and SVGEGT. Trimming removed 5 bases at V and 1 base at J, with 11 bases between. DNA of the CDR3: TGTGCCAGCAGTCACGGACACCAGAACACTGAAGCTTTCTTT. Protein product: CASSHGHQNTEAFF.

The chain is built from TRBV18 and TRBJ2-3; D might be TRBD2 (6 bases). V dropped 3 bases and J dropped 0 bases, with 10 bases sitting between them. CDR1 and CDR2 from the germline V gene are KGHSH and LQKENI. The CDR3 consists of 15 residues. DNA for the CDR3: TGTGCCAGCTCACCTGGAGGGCATAGCACAGATACGCAGTATTTT. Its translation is CASSPGGHSTDTQYF. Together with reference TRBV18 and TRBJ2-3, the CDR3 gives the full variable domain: NAGVMQNPRHLVRRRGQEARLRCSPMKGHSHVYWYRQLPEEGLKFMVYLQKENIIDESGMPKERFSAEFPKEGPSILRIQQVVRGDSAAYFCASSPGGHSTDTQYFGPGTRLTVL.

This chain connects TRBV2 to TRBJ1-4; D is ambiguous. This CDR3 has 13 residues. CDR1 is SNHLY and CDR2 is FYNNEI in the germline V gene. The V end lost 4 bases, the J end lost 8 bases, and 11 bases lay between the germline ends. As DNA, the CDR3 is TGTGCCAGCAGTGTTGAAGGTGGGGAAAAACTGTTTTTT. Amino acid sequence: CASSVEGGEKLFF.

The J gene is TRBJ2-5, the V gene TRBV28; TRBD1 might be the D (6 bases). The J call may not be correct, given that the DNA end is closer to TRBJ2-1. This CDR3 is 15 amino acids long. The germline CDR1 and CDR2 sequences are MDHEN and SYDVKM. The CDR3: CASSLPWTDQETQFF. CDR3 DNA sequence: TGTGCCAGCAGTTTACCTTGGACAGACCAAGAGACCCAGTTCTTC.

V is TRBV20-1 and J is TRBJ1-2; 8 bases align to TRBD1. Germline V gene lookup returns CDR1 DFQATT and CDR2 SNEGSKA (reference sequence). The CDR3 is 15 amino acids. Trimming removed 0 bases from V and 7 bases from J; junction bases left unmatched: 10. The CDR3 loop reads CSARDRDRTFGGYTF. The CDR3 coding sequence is TGCAGTGCTAGAGACCGGGACAGGACCTTTGGTGGCTACACCTTC.

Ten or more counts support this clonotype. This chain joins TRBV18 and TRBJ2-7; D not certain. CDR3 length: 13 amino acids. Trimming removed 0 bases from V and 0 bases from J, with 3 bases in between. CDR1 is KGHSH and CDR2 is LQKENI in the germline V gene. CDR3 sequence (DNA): TGTGCCAGCTCACCACCTGCCTCCTACGAGCAGTACTTC. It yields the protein CASSPPASYEQYF.

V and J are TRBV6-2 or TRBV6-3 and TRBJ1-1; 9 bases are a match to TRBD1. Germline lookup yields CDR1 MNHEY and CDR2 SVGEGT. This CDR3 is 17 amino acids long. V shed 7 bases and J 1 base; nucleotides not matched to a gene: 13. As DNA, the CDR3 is TGTGCCAGCACCACCTTCCGGGGACAGGGAGGGAACACTGAAGCTTTCTTT. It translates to CASTTFRGQGGNTEAFF.

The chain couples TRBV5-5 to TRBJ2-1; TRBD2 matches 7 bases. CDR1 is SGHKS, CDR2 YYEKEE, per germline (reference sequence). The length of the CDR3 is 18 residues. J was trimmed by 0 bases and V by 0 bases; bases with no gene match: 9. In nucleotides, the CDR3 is TGTGCCAGCAGCTTGGCCTTGGGCGGGGGTGGCTCCTACAATGAGCAGTTCTTC. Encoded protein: CASSLALGGGGSYNEQFF.

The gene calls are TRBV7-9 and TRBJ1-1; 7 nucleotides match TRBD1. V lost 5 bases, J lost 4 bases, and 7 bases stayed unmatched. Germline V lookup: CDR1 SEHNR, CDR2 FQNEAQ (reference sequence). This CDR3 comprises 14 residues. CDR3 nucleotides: TGTGCCAGCAGCAGTGGACAGGTTGCCACTGAAGCTTTCTTT. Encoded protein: CASSSGQVATEAFF.

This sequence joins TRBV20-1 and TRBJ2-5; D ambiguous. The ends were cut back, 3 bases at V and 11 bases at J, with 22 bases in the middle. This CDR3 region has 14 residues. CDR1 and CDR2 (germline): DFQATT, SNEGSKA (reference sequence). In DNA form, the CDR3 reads TGCAGTGCTAGGGATGGGTCCGTAGTCAATGAGCAGTACTTC. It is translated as CSARDGSVVNEQYF.

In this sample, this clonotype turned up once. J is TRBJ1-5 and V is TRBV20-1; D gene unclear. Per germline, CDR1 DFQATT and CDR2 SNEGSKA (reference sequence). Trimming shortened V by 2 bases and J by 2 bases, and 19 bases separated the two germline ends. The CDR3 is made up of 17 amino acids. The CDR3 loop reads CSARTGGMVVGNQPQHF. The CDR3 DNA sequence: TGCAGTGCTAGAACGGGAGGGATGGTTGTAGGCAATCAGCCCCAGCATTTT.

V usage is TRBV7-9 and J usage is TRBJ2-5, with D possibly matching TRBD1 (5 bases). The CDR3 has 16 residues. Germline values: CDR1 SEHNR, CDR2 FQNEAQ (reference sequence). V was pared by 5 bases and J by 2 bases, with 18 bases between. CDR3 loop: CASSPRTPGSQETQYF. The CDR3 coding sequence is TGTGCCAGCAGCCCCCGGACCCCAGGGTCGCAAGAGACCCAGTACTTC.

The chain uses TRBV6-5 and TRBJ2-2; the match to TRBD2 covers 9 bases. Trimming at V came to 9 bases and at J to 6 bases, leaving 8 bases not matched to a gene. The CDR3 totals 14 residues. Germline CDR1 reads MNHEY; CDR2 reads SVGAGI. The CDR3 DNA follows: TGTGCCAGAGGGGGACTAGCAAGGGCCGGGGAGCTGTTTTTT. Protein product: CARGGLARAGELFF.

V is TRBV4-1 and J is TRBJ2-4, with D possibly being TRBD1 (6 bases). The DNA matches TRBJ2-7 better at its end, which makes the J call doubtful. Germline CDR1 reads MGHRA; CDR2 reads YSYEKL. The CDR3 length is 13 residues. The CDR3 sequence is CASSQGQAGEQYF. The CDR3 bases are TGCGCCAGCAGCCAAGGACAGGCCGGCGAGCAGTACTTC.

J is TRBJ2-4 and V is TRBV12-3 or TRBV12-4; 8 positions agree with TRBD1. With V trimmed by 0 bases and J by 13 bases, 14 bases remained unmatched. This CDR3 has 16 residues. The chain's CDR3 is CASSLAGGGTGGEQYF. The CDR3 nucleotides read TGTGCCAGCAGTTTAGCTGGGGGTGGGACAGGAGGAGAGCAGTACTTC.

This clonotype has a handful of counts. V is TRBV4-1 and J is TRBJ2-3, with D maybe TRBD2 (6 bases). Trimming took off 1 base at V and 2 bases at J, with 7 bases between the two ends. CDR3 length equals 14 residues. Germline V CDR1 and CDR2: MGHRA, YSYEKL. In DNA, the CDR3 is TGCGCCAGCAGCCAAGCTAGCGTCACAGATACGCAGTATTTT. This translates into CASSQASVTDTQYF.

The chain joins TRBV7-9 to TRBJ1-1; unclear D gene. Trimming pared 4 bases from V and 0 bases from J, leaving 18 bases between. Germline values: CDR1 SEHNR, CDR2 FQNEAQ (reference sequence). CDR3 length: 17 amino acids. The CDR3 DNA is TGTGCCAGCAGCTGGGTTTTCAACGAGGGAATGAACACTGAAGCTTTCTTT. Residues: CASSWVFNEGMNTEAFF.

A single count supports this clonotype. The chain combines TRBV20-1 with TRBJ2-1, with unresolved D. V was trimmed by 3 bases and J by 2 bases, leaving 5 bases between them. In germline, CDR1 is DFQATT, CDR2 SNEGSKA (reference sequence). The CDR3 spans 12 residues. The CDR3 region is CSASTTYNEQFF. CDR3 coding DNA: TGCAGTGCTAGTACCACCTACAATGAGCAGTTCTTC.

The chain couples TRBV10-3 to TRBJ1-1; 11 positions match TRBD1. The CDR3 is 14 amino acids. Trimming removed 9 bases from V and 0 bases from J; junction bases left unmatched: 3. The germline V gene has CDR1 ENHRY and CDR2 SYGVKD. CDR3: CAIGQGAMNTEAFF. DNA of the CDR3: TGTGCCATTGGACAGGGGGCGATGAACACTGAAGCTTTCTTT.

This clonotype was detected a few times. CDR3 bases: TGTGCCAGCAGCTCCTTGGGCGGACAGTTCCAGCCCTCCTACGAGCAGTACTTC. This gives the protein CASSSLGGQFQPSYEQYF. The J gene is TRBJ2-7, the V gene TRBV6-1; weak D call: TRBD1 (6 bases). V shed 6 bases and J shed 0 bases, with 24 bases lying between them. This CDR3 has 18 residues. Germline values: CDR1 MNHNS, CDR2 SASEGT.

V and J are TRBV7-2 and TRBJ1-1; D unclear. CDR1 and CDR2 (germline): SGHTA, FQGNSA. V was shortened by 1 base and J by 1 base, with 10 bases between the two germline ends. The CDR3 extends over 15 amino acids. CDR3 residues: CASSLERARNTEAFF. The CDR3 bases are TGTGCCAGCAGCTTAGAGAGGGCACGGAACACTGAAGCTTTCTTT.